This T cell receptor beta chain was recovered during a study of cytomegalovirus exposure and HLA in healthy donors. Overall study findings and caveats: Researchers catalogued roughly 150 TCR beta chains as cytomegalovirus-associated.

The donors were members of the validation cohort, which comprised roughly 130 subjects and was separate from the first cohort of 670 or so subjects. The CDR3 is 12 residues long. V was trimmed by 5 bases and J by 6 bases, leaving 12 bases between them. In germline, CDR1 is SGHNT, CDR2 YYREEE (reference sequence). Some clones are missing from TCRdb's copy, which holds only in-frame ones; the method was immunoSEQ multiplex PCR. Among 250,000 to 400,000 clones listed, approximately 86% were seen once. Concerning this clone itself: Its specificity is unknown.

Sequenced input: PBMCs. The source of this sequence is a man aged 25-45 years in good health and CMV-seronegative. The chain joins TRBV5-4 to TRBJ2-7; D might be TRBD2 (5 bases). This CDR3 reads CASRGPEGEQYF. DNA of the CDR3: TGTGCCAGCAGGGGCCCTGAGGGCGAGCAGTACTTC. Full variable domain (outside the CDR3, taken from reference TRBV5-4 and TRBJ2-7): ETGVTQSPTHLIKTRGQQVTLRCSSQSGHNTVSWYQQALGQGPQFIFQYYREEENGRGNFPPRFSGLQFPNYSSELNVNALELDDSALYLCASRGPEGEQYFGPGTRLTVT.